The 24 T cell receptor beta chains presented below share a single source sample, sequenced in a study of tumor-infiltrating lymphocytes in primary liver carcinoma. Starting material of around 490 ng total RNA yielded TCR beta cDNA via a constant-region primer. Modified slightly, ARM-PCR produced TCR beta libraries over three nested multiplex PCR rounds. TRBV1-TRBV30 forward primers paired with a C-beta reverse primer were used in the first two PCR rounds, which ran roughly 9 cycles each. TCRdb redid the calling of the multiplex PCR reads with MiXCR, one entry per CDR3 protein. This sample has about 350,000 distinct CDR3 sequences, with less than 65% found just once. Researchers drew blood RNA from unsorted whole blood and extracted germline DNA as well. Material: peripheral blood. Receptor source: a man aged 40-55 years with primary liver carcinoma and hepatitis B virus infection.

Note on this clonotype: With a much larger clone just one base away, this may be a read error. This rearrangement joins TRBV12-3 or TRBV12-4 to TRBJ2-7; possible D gene TRBD1, 6 bases. Trimming took off 4 bases at V and 0 bases at J, with 13 bases between the two ends. The CDR3 is 15 residues long. DNA of the CDR3: TGTGCCAGCAGTTCCAGGACAGACATCTCCTACGAGCAGTACTTC. Translation gives CASSSRTDISYEQYF.

This clonotype was counted many times. This chain joins TRBV6-6 and TRBJ2-7; 11 bases align to TRBD1. Germline lookup yields CDR1 MNHNY and CDR2 SVGAGI (reference sequence). This CDR3 has 15 residues. The V segment lost 1 base and the J segment 4 bases; nucleotides outside the gene matches: 3. The CDR3 sequence is CASSYLDRGHYEQYF. The CDR3 bases are TGTGCCAGCAGTTACTTGGACAGGGGGCATTACGAGCAGTACTTC.

In its sample, this clonotype was seen many times. The chain recombines TRBV6-1 with TRBJ2-5; 8 nucleotides agree with TRBD2. The CDR3 is made up of 17 amino acids. Germline V gene data show CDR1 as MNHNS and CDR2 as SASEGT. V trimming: 1 base; J trimming: 1 base; junction bases outside the gene matches: 8. CDR3 nucleotides: TGTGCCAGCAGTGAAGGTGCGAGCGGGAGTCGCCAAGAGACCCAGTACTTC. Amino acids: CASSEGASGSRQETQYF.

Regarding this clonotype: One end of the junction does not line up with germline, which may come from a read error. This chain connects TRBV11-2 to TRBJ1-6; no reliable D call. In germline, CDR1 is SGHAT, CDR2 FQNNGV. The CDR3 spans 14 residues. The CDR3 coding sequence is TGTGTCAGCAGCTTCGCCAGCCCTAATTCACTCCTCCACTTT. As protein: CVSSFASPNSLLHF.

In this sample, this clonotype turned up a few times. J is TRBJ2-7 and V is TRBV11-2, with TRBD1 matching 8 bases. V shed 2 bases, J shed 3 bases, and the junction held 12 bases outside the gene matches. The CDR3 spans 17 residues. The germline gives CDR1 SGHAT, CDR2 FQNNGV. The CDR3, as DNA: TGTGCCAGCAGCTTAAAAGGGGGGACCAGGGGGCACTACGAGCAGTACTTC. Protein: CASSLKGGTRGHYEQYF.

This clonotype was detected only a few times. The chain combines TRBV6-5 with TRBJ2-7; weak D call: TRBD2 (5 bases). From germline, CDR1 is MNHEY and CDR2 SVGAGI. The CDR3 has 13 residues. V lost 6 bases and J 5 bases, leaving 14 bases between the germline ends. For the CDR3, the DNA is TGTGCCAGCAGGGCGACCGGGAAAAACGAGCAGTACTTC. It encodes CASRATGKNEQYF.

On this clonotype itself: This may arise from a read error, as a much more abundant clone is one base away. The chain joins TRBV10-2 to TRBJ2-1; D gene ambiguous. V shed 8 bases and J shed 12 bases, with 11 bases lying between them. The CDR3 has 10 residues. In germline, CDR1 is WSHSY, CDR2 SAAADI. The CDR3 DNA reads TGCGCCAGCCCCGAGGTAGGGCAGTTCTTC. This codes for CASPEVGQFF.

This chain connects TRBV6-5 to TRBJ1-2; weak D call: TRBD1 (5 bases). The ends were cut back, 7 bases at V and 2 bases at J, with 14 bases in the middle. The germline V gene encodes CDR1 MNHEY and CDR2 SVGAGI. The CDR3 is made up of 14 amino acids. The CDR3 loop is CASTVRGRNYGYTF. The CDR3 DNA reads as TGTGCCAGCACTGTGCGGGGACGAAACTATGGCTACACCTTC.

The chain employs TRBV28 and TRBJ2-5; the D is unclear. Germline V CDR1 and CDR2: MDHEN, SYDVKM. The V gene lost 4 bases and the J gene lost 2 bases, with 11 bases spanning the gap. The CDR3 consists of 14 residues. The CDR3 DNA reads as TGTGCCAGCAGTTCCGGACCCCCACAAGAGACCCAGTACTTC. Protein: CASSSGPPQETQYF.

With regard to this clonotype: Mismatch with germline at one junction end may stem from a read error. This chain links TRBV11-2 with TRBJ2-5; TRBD1 is a possible D gene (6 bases). The CDR3 sequence is 13 residues long. The germline V gene encodes CDR1 SGHAT and CDR2 FQNNGV. CDR3 region: CASSLGAEEIQYF. DNA for the CDR3: TGTGCCAGCAGCCTGGGGGCGGAAGAGATCCAGTACTTC.

A word on this clonotype: At one of its ends the junction is not consistent with the germline gene, which may arise from a read error. The chain employs TRBV6-6 and TRBJ1-2; D is possibly TRBD1 (6 bases). Germline assignment: CDR1 MNHNY and CDR2 SVGAGI (reference sequence). The CDR3 runs 14 residues. CDR3 DNA sequence: TGTGCCAACAGTTACTCCGGTTACAGGGACGGCAACACCTTC. This codes for CANSYSGYRDGNTF.

A word on this clonotype: A read error may be the cause here, since a much bigger clone is one base away. The chain is built from TRBV29-1 and TRBJ2-7, with 8 bases aligning to TRBD1. J gave up 4 bases and V 4 bases, and 12 bases lay outside the gene matches. The CDR3 runs 15 residues. Germline V lookup: CDR1 SQVTM, CDR2 ANQGSEA. CDR3 residues: CSVGGRTGCLYEQYF. Here the CDR3 DNA reads TGCAGCGTTGGAGGCCGGACAGGGTGCTTGTACGAGCAGTACTTC.

Regarding this clonotype: At one of its ends the junction is not consistent with the germline gene, which may arise from a read error. This rearrangement joins TRBV11-2 to TRBJ2-3; D is undetermined. Germline assignment: CDR1 SGHAT and CDR2 FQNNGV. The CDR3 runs 15 residues. As DNA, the CDR3 is TGTGCGAGCAGCCCCAACGTCCAGAGCACAGATACGCAGTGTTTT. Translation gives CASSPNVQSTDTQCF.

About this clonotype: A much bigger clone sits one base away, suggesting this may be a read error. Since no conserved phenylalanine or tryptophan closes the CDR3, a read error is the likely cause. The CDR3, as DNA: TGTGCCAGCAGTACCCCCAGGGGCGGCCAGTTCCTC. Its protein product is CASSTPRGGQFL. The chain carries TRBV6-5 and TRBJ2-1; D might be TRBD1 (6 bases). V was shortened by 5 bases and J by 13 bases, with 15 bases between the two germline ends. Germline CDR1 reads MNHEY; CDR2 reads SVGAGI. CDR3 length equals 12 residues.

Turning to this clonotype: One end of the junction fails to match germline, which may point to a read error. The V and J genes are TRBV11-2 and TRBJ1-6, with 8 bases aligning to TRBD1. The germline gives CDR1 SGHAT, CDR2 FQNNGV. This CDR3 spans 15 amino acids. This CDR3 is CASRLTGQGGSPLQF. CDR3 nucleotide sequence: TGTGCCAGCAGACTAACCGGACAGGGCGGATCGCCCCTTCAATTT.

As regards this clonotype: One base away lies a much larger clone, so this may be a sequencing read error. The chain employs TRBV12-3 or TRBV12-4 and TRBJ1-2; tentative D call: TRBD1 (5 bases). The CDR3 sequence is 13 residues long. In nucleotides, the CDR3 is TGTACCAGCAGTTTCCAAGGGGCGCAGGGCTACACCTTC. Its protein is CTSSFQGAQGYTF.

Here the CDR3 DNA reads TGTGCCACTCGCGACCCGCCGGGCCCATCCCTCCACTTT. The encoded protein is CATRDPPGPSLHF. This sequence joins TRBV6-2 or TRBV6-3 and TRBJ1-6; D ambiguous. CDR1 MNHEY and CDR2 SVGEGT come from the germline V gene. V lost 10 bases, J lost 14 bases, and 21 bases lay in between. There are 13 residues in the CDR3.

Comment on this clonotype: At one of its ends the junction is not consistent with the germline gene, which may arise from a read error. The genes are TRBV11-1 and TRBJ2-7, with unresolved D. Germline lookup yields CDR1 SGHAT and CDR2 FQDESV (reference sequence). The CDR3 consists of 16 residues. DNA of the CDR3: TGTGCCAGCAGCTCAAGAGGCTCTTTCAACCTCTACGAGAAGTATTTC. This codes for CASSSRGSFNLYEKYF.

About this clonotype: A much larger clone sits a single nucleotide away, making a read error possible. The V gene is TRBV6-5, the J gene TRBJ2-2, with 8 bases lining up with TRBD1. The CDR3 is 14 residues long. Germline V CDR1 and CDR2: MNHEY, SVGAGI. In DNA form, the CDR3 reads TGTGCCAGCAGAGGGACAGGCATCACCGAGGAGCTGTTTTTT. It translates to CASRGTGITEELFF.

This clonotype was counted only a few times. As DNA, the CDR3 is TGTGCCAGCAGTGTCATGAACACTGAAGCTTTCTTT. This encodes CASSVMNTEAFF. The V call is TRBV28, the J call TRBJ1-1; D is ambiguous. CDR1 and CDR2 (germline): MDHEN, SYDVKM. Trimming removed 5 bases from V and 0 bases from J, with 4 bases in between. This CDR3 region has 12 residues.

This clonotype was seen at least ten times. In nucleotides, the CDR3 is TGTGCCAGCAGCCCTCGTGGCGCCGCCTCCTACAATGAGCAGTTCTTC. Translated, it gives CASSPRGAASYNEQFF. The V gene is TRBV6-5, the J gene TRBJ2-1; D gene ambiguous. V was pared by 6 bases and J by 0 bases, with 15 bases between. Germline V CDR1 and CDR2: MNHEY, SVGAGI. The length of the CDR3 is 16 residues.

With respect to this clonotype: One end of the junction is discordant with germline, which a read error may explain. The chain recombines TRBV11-3 with TRBJ2-2; 11 bases are shared with TRBD2. CDR3 length equals 15 residues. Per germline, CDR1 SGHNT and CDR2 YENEEA. CDR3: CASSPGLADTGELLF. CDR3 sequence (DNA): TGTGCCAGTAGCCCGGGACTAGCGGACACCGGGGAGCTGCTTTTT. Full variable domain (rest looked up from reference TRBV11-3 and TRBJ2-2): EAGVVQSPRYKIIEKKQPVAFWCNPISGHNTLYWYLQNLGQGPELLIRYENEEAVDDSQLPKDRFSAERLKGVDSTLKIQPAELGDSAVYLCASSPGLADTGELLFGEGSRLTVL.

About this clonotype itself: The junction departs from germline at one end; a sequencing error may be responsible. The rearrangement joins TRBV5-1 to TRBJ2-7; D remains ambiguous. CDR1 is SGHRS, CDR2 YFSETQ, per germline. CDR3 length: 13 amino acids. For the CDR3, the DNA is TGCGCCGGCAGCTTGGATTTTGCGGCAAAGCAGTACTTC. It codes for CAGSLDFAAKQYF.

This clonotype was found once. A much more abundant neighbour one base away suggests this may be a read error. The genes are TRBV10-3 and TRBJ2-7; D unresolved. Trimming cost V 0 bases and J 4 bases, with 10 bases left between them. CDR1 and CDR2 from the germline V gene are ENHRY and SYGVKD. There are 14 residues in the CDR3. The CDR3 sequence: CAISESIVGYEQYF. CDR3 bases: TGTGCCATCAGTGAGTCAATCGTTGGTTACGAGCAGTACTTC.